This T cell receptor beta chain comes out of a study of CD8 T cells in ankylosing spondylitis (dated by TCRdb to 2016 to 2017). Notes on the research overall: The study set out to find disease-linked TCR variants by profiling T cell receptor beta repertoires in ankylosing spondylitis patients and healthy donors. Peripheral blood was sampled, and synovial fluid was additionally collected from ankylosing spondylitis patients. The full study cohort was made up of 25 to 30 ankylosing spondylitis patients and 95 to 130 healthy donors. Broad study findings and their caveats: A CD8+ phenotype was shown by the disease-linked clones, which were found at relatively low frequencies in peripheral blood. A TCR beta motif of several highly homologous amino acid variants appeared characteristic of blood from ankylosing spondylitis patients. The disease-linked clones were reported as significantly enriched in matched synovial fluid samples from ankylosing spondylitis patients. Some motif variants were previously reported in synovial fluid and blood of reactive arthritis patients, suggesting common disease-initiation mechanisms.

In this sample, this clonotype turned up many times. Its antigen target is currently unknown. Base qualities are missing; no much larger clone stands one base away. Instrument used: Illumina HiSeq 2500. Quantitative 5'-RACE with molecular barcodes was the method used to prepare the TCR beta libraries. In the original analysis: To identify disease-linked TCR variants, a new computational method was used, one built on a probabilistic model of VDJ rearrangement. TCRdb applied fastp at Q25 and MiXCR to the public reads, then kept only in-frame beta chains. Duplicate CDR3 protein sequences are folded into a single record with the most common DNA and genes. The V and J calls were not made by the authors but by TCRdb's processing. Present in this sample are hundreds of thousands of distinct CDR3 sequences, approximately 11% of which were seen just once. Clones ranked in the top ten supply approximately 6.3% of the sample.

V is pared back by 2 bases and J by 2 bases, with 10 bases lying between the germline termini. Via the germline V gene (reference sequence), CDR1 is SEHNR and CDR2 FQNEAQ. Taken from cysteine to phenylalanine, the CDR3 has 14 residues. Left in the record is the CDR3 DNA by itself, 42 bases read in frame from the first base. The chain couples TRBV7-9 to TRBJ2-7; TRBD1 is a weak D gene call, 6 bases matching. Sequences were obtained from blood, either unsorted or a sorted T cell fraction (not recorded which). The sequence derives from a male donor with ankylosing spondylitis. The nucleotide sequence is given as TGTGCCAGCAGCTTACAGGGGTCGACCTACGAGCAGTACTTC. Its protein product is CASSLQGSTYEQYF.